This TCR beta chain emerged from a study of T-cell reconstitution after alpha-beta-depleted transplantation in children (dated by TCRdb to 2016 to 2017). Context from the whole study: T-cell immune reconstitution after TCRalphabeta/CD19-depleted allogeneic hematopoietic cell transplantation in children was quantitatively tracked in the study by means of TCR repertoire profiling. The full study reports these points: Over the following months the frequencies of hyperexpanded clones went down, and after one year T-cell counts and TCRbeta diversity were mostly credited to newly produced T cells. In some patients, the high TCRbeta diversity seen at day 60 was put down to recipient T cells and intrathymic progenitors that had survived conditioning. The apparently early alphabetaT-cell count recovery about two months after transplant was reportedly dependent on only several hundred rapidly expanded clones derived from non-depleted graft cells.

With respect to this clonotype: The target of this receptor is not known. The input lacks base qualities; no much larger clone sits a single base away.

The treatment or condition label here, explained by the study, means: allogeneic hematopoietic cell transplantation with graft depleted of TCRalphabeta T cells and CD19 B cells. The transplant recipients were children given TCRalphabeta/CD19-depleted allogeneic hematopoietic cell grafts. Reading from cysteine to phenylalanine, the CDR3 counts 15 amino acids. The only DNA kept is the CDR3, 45 bases in frame from the first base. CDR1 LNHDA and CDR2 SQIVND are derived from the germline V gene (reference sequence). V is pared back by 3 bases and J by 3 bases, with 12 bases lying between the germline termini. The library was built by means of PCR. These reads were obtained on an Illumina HiSeq 2500. TCR libraries were prepared with molecular barcoding, using unique molecular identifiers to normalize TCRbeta repertoire quantification. Starting from the raw public reads, TCRdb applied fastp trimming at Q25, assembled clones with MiXCR and retained in-frame beta chains. Rows are combined by CDR3 protein, so each entry shows the most common genes and DNA. The sample table lists hundreds of thousands of distinct CDR3 sequences, approximately 11% of them with a count of one. In total, the top ten clones hold 28% of the sample.

Sequences were derived from PBMCs, sampled before TCRalphabeta/CD19-depleted stem cell transplant. This TCR derives from a child younger than two with acute myeloid leukemia, due to receive a stem cell transplant. Here the chain combines TRBV19 and TRBJ2-1; a tentative D call is TRBD2 (6 bases match). The CDR3 here reads CASSMGTSHYNEQFF. The bases are TGTGCCAGTAGTATGGGGACTTCGCACTACAATGAGCAGTTCTTC.